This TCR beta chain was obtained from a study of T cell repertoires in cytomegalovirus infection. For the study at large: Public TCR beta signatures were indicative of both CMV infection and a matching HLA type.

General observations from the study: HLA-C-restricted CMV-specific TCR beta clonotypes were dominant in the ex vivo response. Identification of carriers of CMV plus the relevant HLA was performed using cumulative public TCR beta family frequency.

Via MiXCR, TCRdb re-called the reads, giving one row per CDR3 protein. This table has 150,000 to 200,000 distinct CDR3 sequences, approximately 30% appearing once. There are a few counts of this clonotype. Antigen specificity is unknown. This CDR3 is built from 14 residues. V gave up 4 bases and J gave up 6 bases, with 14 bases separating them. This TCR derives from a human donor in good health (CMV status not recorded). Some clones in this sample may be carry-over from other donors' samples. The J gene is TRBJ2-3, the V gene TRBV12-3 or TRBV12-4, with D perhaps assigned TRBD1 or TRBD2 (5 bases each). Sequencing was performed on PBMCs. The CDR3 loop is CASSSRDPGDTQYF. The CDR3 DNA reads TGTGCCAGCAGTTCCCGGGACCCCGGGGATACGCAGTATTTT.